This TCR beta chain stems from a study of T cell changes during pregnancy in multiple sclerosis. This CDR3 spans 15 amino acids. V was pared by 3 bases and J by 5 bases, with 6 bases of the junction left unmatched. The germline V gene encodes CDR1 SEHNR and CDR2 FQNEAQ (reference sequence). TCRdb's copy holds only in-frame clones and misses some; the assay was immunoSEQ multiplex PCR. The sample has about 75,000 clones; 80% to 90% are singletons. V gene TRBV7-9 combines with J gene TRBJ2-3; 9 bases fit TRBD2. The sequences come from peripheral blood, collected in the first trimester of pregnancy. The source is a female donor in good health, enrolled as a control in a pregnancy study. CDR3 region: CASSFPAGGQDTQYF. CDR3 sequence (DNA): TGTGCCAGCAGCTTCCCAGCGGGGGGCCAAGATACGCAGTATTTT.